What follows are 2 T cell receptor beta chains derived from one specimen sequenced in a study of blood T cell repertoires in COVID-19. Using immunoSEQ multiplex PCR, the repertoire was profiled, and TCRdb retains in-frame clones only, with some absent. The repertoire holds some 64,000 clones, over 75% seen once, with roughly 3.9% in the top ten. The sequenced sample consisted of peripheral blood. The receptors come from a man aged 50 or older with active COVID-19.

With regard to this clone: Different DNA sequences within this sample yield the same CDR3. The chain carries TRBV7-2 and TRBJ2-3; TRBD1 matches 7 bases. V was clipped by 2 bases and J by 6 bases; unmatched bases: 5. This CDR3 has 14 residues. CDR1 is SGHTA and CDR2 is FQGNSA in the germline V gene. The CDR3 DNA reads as TGTGCCAGCAGCTTAAGACAGGGTGCCGATACGCAGTATTTT. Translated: CASSLRQGADTQYF.

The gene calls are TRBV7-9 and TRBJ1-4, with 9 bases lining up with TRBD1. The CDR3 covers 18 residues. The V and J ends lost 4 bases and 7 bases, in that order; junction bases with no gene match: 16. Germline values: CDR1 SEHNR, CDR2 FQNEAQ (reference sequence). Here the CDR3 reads CASSSSGTGLWGSEKLFF. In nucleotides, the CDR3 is TGTGCCAGCAGCTCATCCGGGACAGGGTTGTGGGGAAGTGAAAAACTGTTTTTT.